These 19 T cell receptor beta chains were sequenced from one sample in a study of T cell responses to AZD1222 COVID-19 vaccine. This table comes from immunoSEQ multiplex PCR, and its TCRdb copy is limited to in-frame clones, with some not included. The table has 150,000 or so clones, approximately 89% seen once; the top ten hold about 3.7%. Material: peripheral blood, obtained on day 0 of MenACWY control vaccination. All receptors derive from an adult in good health.

The chain employs TRBV7-2 and TRBJ1-1; 9 bases line up with TRBD1. V dropped 5 bases and J dropped 3; count of bases not matched to a gene: 7. Germline loops: CDR1 SGHTA, CDR2 FQGNSA. The CDR3 is made up of 15 amino acids. The CDR3 loop is CASSITGGGDTEAFF. The CDR3 DNA reads TGTGCCAGCAGCATCACAGGGGGCGGGGACACTGAAGCTTTCTTT.

V gene TRBV7-9 combines with J gene TRBJ2-3; D not certain. The germline gives CDR1 SEHNR, CDR2 FQNEAQ (reference sequence). The V gene lost 2 bases and the J gene lost 4 bases, with 10 bases spanning the gap. The CDR3 consists of 14 residues. The CDR3 loop is CASSLTDTPDTQYF. Written as DNA, the CDR3 is TGTGCCAGCAGCTTAACGGATACACCAGATACGCAGTATTTT.

The chain combines TRBV21-1 with TRBJ2-7; the table names TRBD2, a call not compared with the DNA. TRBV21-1 corresponds to a pseudogene. The CDR3 length is 15 residues. CDR3 amino acids: CASSSGRHKPYEQYF. DNA for the CDR3: TGTGCCAGCAGCAGTGGGAGACACAAACCCTACGAGCAGTACTTC.

This sequence joins TRBV21-1 and TRBJ1-1. TRBV21-1 is tagged as a pseudogene. The CDR3 has 14 residues. CDR3 sequence reads: CASSKVAGNTEAFF. The CDR3 bases are TGTGCCAGCAGCAAAGTCGCGGGTAACACTGAAGCTTTCTTT.

The chain links TRBV5-1 to TRBJ2-1; TRBD1 might be the D (5 bases). CDR3 size: 15 residues. The germline V gene encodes CDR1 SGHRS and CDR2 YFSETQ. The germline V and J ends were trimmed by 0 bases and 2 bases, with 9 bases remaining between them. The CDR3 sequence: CASSLAGPTYNEQFF. The CDR3 DNA follows: TGCGCCAGCAGCTTGGCAGGGCCTACCTACAATGAGCAGTTCTTC.

The rearrangement joins TRBV7-2 to TRBJ1-3; D call uncertain. Germline V gene data show CDR1 as SGHTA and CDR2 as FQGNSA. The CDR3 has 12 amino acids. V lost 5 bases to trimming and J lost 4 bases, with 6 bases between them. The CDR3 DNA is TGTGCCAGCAGCCAAGACGGAAACACCATATATTTT. Its protein product is CASSQDGNTIYF.

Notes on this clone: Additional DNA sequences in this sample encode the identical CDR3. The chain uses TRBV3-1 (or the pseudogene TRBV3-2) and TRBJ2-2; D is undetermined. Trimming cost V 3 bases and J 0 bases, with 5 bases left between them. The CDR3 runs to 14 residues. Per germline, CDR1 LGHDT and CDR2 YNNKEL (reference sequence). The CDR3 nucleotides read TGTGCCAGCAGCCATTATGCGAACACCGGGGAGCTGTTTTTT. This sequence encodes CASSHYANTGELFF.

V is TRBV19 and J is TRBJ2-5, with 7 nucleotides matching TRBD2. CDR1 and CDR2 from the germline V gene are LNHDA and SQIVND (reference sequence). V was clipped by 9 bases and J by 5 bases; unmatched bases: 15. This CDR3 spans 15 amino acids. The CDR3 region is CASSAGEGYRETQYF. For the CDR3, the DNA is TGTGCCAGCTCCGCGGGGGAGGGGTATCGGGAGACCCAGTACTTC.

The chain couples TRBV5-1 to TRBJ2-2; D not certain. This CDR3 is 18 amino acids long. V was trimmed by 0 bases and J by 0 bases, leaving 15 bases between them. From germline, CDR1 is SGHRS and CDR2 YFSETQ. The CDR3 here is CASSLELGWASNTGELFF. CDR3 in DNA: TGCGCCAGCAGCTTGGAACTGGGGTGGGCATCGAACACCGGGGAGCTGTTTTTT.

This chain uses TRBV19 with TRBJ1-5, with D uncertain. Germline values: CDR1 LNHDA, CDR2 SQIVND (reference sequence). V lost 5 bases to trimming and J lost 3 bases, with 23 bases between them. The CDR3 totals 18 residues. The CDR3 DNA follows: TGTGCCAGTAGTTCCGAGTACGACCTGACGACCCTCAATCAGCCCCAGCATTTT. Translation gives CASSSEYDLTTLNQPQHF.

The chain carries TRBV28 and TRBJ2-5, with D possibly matching TRBD1 (8 bases). Trimming took 5 bases from V and 1 from J, leaving 11 bases between them. Germline values: CDR1 MDHEN, CDR2 SYDVKM. The CDR3 is 14 residues long. The CDR3 DNA reads TGTGCCAGCAGTACAGGGGGGGTCCAAGAGACCCAGTACTTC. This sequence encodes CASSTGGVQETQYF.

The chain recombines TRBV30 with TRBJ1-6, with unresolved D. V shed 0 bases and J shed 9 bases, with 9 bases lying between them. The CDR3 sequence is 13 residues long. The germline gives CDR1 GTSNPN, CDR2 SVGIG (reference sequence). CDR3 sequence reads: CAWSVDSSSPLHF. CDR3 sequence (DNA): TGTGCCTGGAGTGTGGACTCGAGTTCACCCCTCCACTTT.

The gene calls are TRBV7-6 and TRBJ2-1, with 15 bases fitting TRBD2. CDR1 and CDR2 from the germline V gene are SGHVS and FNYEAQ. Germline trimming cut 4 bases from V and 5 bases from J; bases unmatched to any gene: 6. The length of the CDR3 is 17 residues. This chain's CDR3 is CASSSGTSGGLDNEQFF. Written as DNA, the CDR3 is TGTGCCAGCAGCTCCGGGACTAGCGGGGGGCTTGACAATGAGCAGTTCTTC.

The rearrangement uses TRBV10-3 and TRBJ2-5, with D unclear. Trimming pared 2 bases from V and 4 bases from J, leaving 14 bases between. CDR3 length equals 15 residues. CDR1 and CDR2 (germline): ENHRY, SYGVKD. The CDR3 region is CAISEGVTTGETQYF. As DNA, the CDR3 is TGTGCCATCAGTGAGGGTGTCACCACCGGAGAGACCCAGTACTTC.

The chain joins TRBV5-1 to TRBJ2-3; no firm D call. The CDR3 runs 13 residues. Germline V lookup: CDR1 SGHRS, CDR2 YFSETQ. The germline V and J ends were trimmed by 5 bases and 2 bases, with 9 bases remaining between them. The CDR3 region has the DNA TGCGCCAGCAGACCGTTAGCCACAGATACGCAGTATTTT. It yields the protein CASRPLATDTQYF.

This sequence joins TRBV28 and TRBJ2-3; no reliable D call. The length of the CDR3 is 12 residues. V lost 3 bases to trimming and J lost 7 bases, with 8 bases between them. The germline V gene encodes CDR1 MDHEN and CDR2 SYDVKM. The CDR3 DNA follows: TGTGCCAGCAGTTTGGGCGGATATACGCAGTATTTT. The encoded protein is CASSLGGYTQYF.

The CDR3 sequence: CASRGSRGGGYTF. CDR3 DNA: TGTGCCAGTAGGGGATCCAGGGGAGGTGGCTACACCTTC. The J gene is TRBJ1-2, the V gene TRBV19; D may be TRBD1 (6 bases). The V and J ends lost 6 bases and 7 bases respectively, with 15 bases between them. Germline V gene sequence: CDR1 LNHDA, CDR2 SQIVND (reference sequence). The CDR3 totals 13 residues.

Only one count was recorded for this clone. The V gene is TRBV29-1, the J gene TRBJ1-2; TRBD1 matches 10 bases. The CDR3 spans 13 residues. V lost 7 bases to trimming and J lost 8 bases; unmatched junction nucleotides: 10. Germline-derived CDR1 and CDR2 are SQVTM and ANQGSEA. In DNA, the CDR3 is TGCAGCGCCCTCGGACAGGGGGGGGTCGGCTACACCTTC. Its translation: CSALGQGGVGYTF.

The V call is TRBV11-2, the J call TRBJ2-2; 9 nucleotides match TRBD1. Germline V gene data show CDR1 as SGHAT and CDR2 as FQNNGV. J lost 7 bases, V lost 1 base, and 7 bases had no gene match. This CDR3 comprises 16 residues. DNA of the CDR3: TGTGCCAGCAGCTTAGCCCACAGGGGGCAGGGCGGGGAGCTGTTTTTT. Its protein product is CASSLAHRGQGGELFF.